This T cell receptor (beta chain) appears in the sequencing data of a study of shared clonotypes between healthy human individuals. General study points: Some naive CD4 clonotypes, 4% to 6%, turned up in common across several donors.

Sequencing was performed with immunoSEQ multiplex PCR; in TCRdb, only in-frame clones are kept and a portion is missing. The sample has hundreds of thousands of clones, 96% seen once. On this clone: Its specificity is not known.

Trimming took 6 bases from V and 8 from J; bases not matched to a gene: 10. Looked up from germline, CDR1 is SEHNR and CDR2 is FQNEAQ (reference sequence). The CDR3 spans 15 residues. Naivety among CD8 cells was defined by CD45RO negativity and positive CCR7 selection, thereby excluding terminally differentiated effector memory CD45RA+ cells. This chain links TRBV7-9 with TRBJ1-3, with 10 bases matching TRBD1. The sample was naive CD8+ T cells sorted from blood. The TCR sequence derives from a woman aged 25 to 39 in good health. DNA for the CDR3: TGTGCCAGCAGATCACCCCCGGACAGGGGGGACACCATATATTTT. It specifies CASRSPPDRGDTIYF. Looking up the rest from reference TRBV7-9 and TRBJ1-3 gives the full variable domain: DTGVSQNPRHKITKRGQNVTFRCDPISEHNRLYWYRQTLGQGPEFLTYFQNEAQLEKSRLLSDRFSAERPKGSFSTLEIQRTEQGDSAMYLCASRSPPDRGDTIYFGEGSWLTVV.